This T cell receptor (beta chain) originates from a study of vaccination and CD4 T cells after COVID-19. Study-wide background: Post-COVID samples had a sampling time that fell a median around 100 days after diagnosis (range 35 to 161). Investigators took post-vaccine samples a median 72 days after dose two, within a range of 14 to 241. Study results and caveats: Researchers report that 304 of 307 vaccine-specific clones in convalescent patients proved spike mono-reactive. In convalescent patients, a median 86.3% of post-vaccine SARS-CoV-2-reactive clones appeared only after vaccination.

TCRdb recomputed calls from the PCR reads with MiXCR, one row per CDR3 protein. Here the sample spans 20,000 or so distinct CDR3 sequences, 60% being singletons. Germline CDR1 is SGHTA and CDR2 is FQGTGA. This CDR3 has 15 amino acids. V lost 2 bases to trimming and J lost 2 bases, with 13 bases between them. A remark on this clonotype: No antigen is known for it.

Here the sequenced sample was CD4+ T cells from blood, taken after SARS-CoV-2 vaccination. This chain joins TRBV7-3 and TRBJ2-7; D might be TRBD1 (5 bases). The receptor comes from a human donor who had recovered from COVID-19. Here the CDR3 DNA reads TGTGCCAGCAGCTTAGGGGCAGGGAAAGCCTACGAGCAGTACTTC. Its translation: CASSLGAGKAYEQYF.